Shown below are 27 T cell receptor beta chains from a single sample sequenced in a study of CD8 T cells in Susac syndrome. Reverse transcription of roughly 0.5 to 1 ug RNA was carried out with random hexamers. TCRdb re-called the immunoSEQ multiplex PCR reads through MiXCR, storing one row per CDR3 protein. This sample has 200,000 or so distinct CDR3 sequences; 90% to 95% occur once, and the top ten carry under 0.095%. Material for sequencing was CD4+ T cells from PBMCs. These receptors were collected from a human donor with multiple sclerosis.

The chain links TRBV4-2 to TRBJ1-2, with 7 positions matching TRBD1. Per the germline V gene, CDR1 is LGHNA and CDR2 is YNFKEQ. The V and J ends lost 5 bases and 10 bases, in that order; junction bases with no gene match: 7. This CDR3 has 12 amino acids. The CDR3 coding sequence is TGTGCCAGCAGCGCGAGACAGGGAGACTACACCTTC. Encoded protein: CASSARQGDYTF.

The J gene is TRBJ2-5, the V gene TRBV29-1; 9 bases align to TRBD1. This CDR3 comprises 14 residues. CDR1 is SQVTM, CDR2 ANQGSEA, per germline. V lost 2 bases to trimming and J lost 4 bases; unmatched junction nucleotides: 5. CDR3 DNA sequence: TGCAGCGTTGAAAGGGGACAGGGTGGAGAGACCCAGTACTTC. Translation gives CSVERGQGGETQYF.

CDR3 in DNA: TGTGCCAGTAAGGACGGGACAATCTCCTACAATGAGCAGTTCTTC. It is translated as CASKDGTISYNEQFF. The chain combines TRBV5-4 with TRBJ2-1; tentatively, D is TRBD1 (6 bases). CDR1 is SGHNT, CDR2 YYREEE, per germline (reference sequence). The CDR3 loop spans 15 amino acids. With 8 bases removed from V and 0 bases from J, the gap between germline ends came to 15 bases.

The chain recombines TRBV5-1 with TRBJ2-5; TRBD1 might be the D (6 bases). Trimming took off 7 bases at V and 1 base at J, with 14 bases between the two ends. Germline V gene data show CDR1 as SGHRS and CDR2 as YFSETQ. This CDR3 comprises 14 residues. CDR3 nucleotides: TGCGCCAGCGGCCCTGGGACACCCCAAGAGACCCAGTACTTC. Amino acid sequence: CASGPGTPQETQYF.

The CDR3 sequence: CSVARVLTDTQYF. The CDR3 DNA is TGCAGCGTCGCAAGGGTTTTGACAGATACGCAGTATTTT. The chain carries TRBV29-1 and TRBJ2-3; D is ambiguous. Deletions cut 6 bases from V and 3 bases from J, with 13 bases between. This CDR3 has 13 amino acids. Looked up from germline, CDR1 is SQVTM and CDR2 is ANQGSEA.

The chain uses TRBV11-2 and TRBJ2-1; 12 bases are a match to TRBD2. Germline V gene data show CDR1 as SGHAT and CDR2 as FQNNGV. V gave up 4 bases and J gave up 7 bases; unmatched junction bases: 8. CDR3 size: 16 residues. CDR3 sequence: CASSSQRLAGVNEQFF. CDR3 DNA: TGTGCCAGCAGCTCTCAAAGACTAGCGGGAGTTAATGAGCAGTTCTTC.

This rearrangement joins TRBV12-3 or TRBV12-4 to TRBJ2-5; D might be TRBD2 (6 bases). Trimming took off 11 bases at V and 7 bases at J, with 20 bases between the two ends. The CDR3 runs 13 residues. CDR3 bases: TGTGCCCCCAACGGGCGCTCGGGGGTGACCCAGTACTTC. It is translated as CAPNGRSGVTQYF.

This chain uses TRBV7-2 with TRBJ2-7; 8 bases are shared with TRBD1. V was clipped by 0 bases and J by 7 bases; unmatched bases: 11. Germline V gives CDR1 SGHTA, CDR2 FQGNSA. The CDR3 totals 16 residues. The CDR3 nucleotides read TGTGCCAGCAGCTTAGCTGGACAGGGAAGGGTGGAAGAGCAGTACTTC. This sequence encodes CASSLAGQGRVEEQYF.

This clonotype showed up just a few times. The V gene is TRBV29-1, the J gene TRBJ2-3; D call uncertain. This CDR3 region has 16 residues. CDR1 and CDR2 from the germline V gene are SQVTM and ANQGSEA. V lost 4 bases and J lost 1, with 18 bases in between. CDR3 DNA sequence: TGCAGCGTTGTTCGCCGCTTACGCGGCCGCACAGATACGCAGTATTTT. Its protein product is CSVVRRLRGRTDTQYF.

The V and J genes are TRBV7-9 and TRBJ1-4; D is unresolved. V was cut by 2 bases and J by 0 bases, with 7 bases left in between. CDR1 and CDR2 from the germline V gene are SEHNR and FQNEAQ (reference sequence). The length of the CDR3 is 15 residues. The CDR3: CASSLPAATNEKLFF. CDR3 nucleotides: TGTGCCAGCAGCTTACCGGCTGCAACTAATGAAAAACTGTTTTTT.

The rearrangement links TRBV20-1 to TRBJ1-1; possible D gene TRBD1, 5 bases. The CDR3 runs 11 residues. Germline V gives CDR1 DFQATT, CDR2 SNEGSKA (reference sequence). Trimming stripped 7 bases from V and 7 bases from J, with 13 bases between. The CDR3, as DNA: TGCAGTGTCTCCCCCGGGGGTGAAGCTTTCTTT. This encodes CSVSPGGEAFF.

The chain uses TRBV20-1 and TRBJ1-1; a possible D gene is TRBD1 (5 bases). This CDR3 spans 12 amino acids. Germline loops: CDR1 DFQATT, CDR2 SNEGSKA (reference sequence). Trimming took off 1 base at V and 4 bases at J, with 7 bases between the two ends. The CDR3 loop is CSARGGVTEAFF. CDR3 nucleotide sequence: TGCAGTGCTAGAGGGGGCGTCACTGAAGCTTTCTTT.

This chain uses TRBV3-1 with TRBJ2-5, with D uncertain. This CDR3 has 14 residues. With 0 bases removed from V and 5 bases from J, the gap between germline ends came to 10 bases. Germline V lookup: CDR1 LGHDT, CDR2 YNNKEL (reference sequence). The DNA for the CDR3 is TGTGCCAGCAGCCAAGATTGGAAGAGGGAGACCCAGTACTTC. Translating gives CASSQDWKRETQYF.

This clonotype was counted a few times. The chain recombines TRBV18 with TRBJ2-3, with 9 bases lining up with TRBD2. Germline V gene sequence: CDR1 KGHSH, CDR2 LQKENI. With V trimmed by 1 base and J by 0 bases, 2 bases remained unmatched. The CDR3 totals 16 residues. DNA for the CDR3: TGTGCCAGCTCACCACGGCTAGCGGGGAGCACAGATACGCAGTATTTT. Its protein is CASSPRLAGSTDTQYF.

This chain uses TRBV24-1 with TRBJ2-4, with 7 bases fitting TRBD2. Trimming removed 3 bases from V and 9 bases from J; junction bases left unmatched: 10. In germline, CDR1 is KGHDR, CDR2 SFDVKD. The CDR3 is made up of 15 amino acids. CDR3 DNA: TGTGCCACCAGTGATCCCGGACTAGGAGAGACCATTCAGTACTTC. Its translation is CATSDPGLGETIQYF.

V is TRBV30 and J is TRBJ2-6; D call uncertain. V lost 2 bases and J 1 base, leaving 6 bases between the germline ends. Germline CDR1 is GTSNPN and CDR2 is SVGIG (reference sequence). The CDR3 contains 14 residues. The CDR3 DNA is TGTGCCTGGAGTATGGATTCTGGGGCCAACGTCCTGACTTTC. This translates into CAWSMDSGANVLTF. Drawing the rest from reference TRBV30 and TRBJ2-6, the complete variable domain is SQTIHQWPATLVQPVGSPLSLECTVEGTSNPNLYWYRQAAGRGLQLLFYSVGIGQISSEVPQNLSASRPQDRQFILSSKKLLLSDSGFYLCAWSMDSGANVLTFGAGSRLTVL.

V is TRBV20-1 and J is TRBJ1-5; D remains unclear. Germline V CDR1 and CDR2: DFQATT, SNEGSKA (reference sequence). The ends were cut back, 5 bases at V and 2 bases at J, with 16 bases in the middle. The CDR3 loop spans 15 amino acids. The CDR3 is CSALPRGRGNQPQHF. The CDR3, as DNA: TGCAGTGCTCTCCCCCGGGGTCGGGGCAATCAGCCCCAGCATTTT.

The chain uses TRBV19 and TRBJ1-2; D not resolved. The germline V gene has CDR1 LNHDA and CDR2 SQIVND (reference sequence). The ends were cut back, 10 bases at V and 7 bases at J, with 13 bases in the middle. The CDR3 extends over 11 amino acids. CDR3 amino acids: CAIWLYGGYTF. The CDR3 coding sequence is TGTGCCATCTGGCTTTATGGTGGCTACACCTTC.

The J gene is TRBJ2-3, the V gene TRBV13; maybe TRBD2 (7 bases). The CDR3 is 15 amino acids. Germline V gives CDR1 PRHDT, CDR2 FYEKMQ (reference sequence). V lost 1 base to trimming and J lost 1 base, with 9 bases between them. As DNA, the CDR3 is TGTGCCAGCAGCTTAGACGGGGGGCGCACAGATACGCAGTATTTT. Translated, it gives CASSLDGGRTDTQYF.

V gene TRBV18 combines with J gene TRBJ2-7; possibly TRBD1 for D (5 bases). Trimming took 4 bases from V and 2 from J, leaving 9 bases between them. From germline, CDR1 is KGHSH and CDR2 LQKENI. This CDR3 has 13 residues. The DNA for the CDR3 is TGTGCCAGCTCACAGACAGTCGCCTACGAGCAGTACTTC. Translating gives CASSQTVAYEQYF.

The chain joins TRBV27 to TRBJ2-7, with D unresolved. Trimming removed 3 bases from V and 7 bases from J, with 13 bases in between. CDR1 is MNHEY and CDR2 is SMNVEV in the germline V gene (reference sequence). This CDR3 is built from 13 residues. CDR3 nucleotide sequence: TGTGCCAGCAGTTTTGGTCAGGTCCGAGAGCAGTACTTC. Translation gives CASSFGQVREQYF.

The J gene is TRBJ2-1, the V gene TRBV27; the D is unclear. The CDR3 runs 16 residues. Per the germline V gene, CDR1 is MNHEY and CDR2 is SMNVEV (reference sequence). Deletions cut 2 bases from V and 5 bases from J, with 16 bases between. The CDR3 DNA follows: TGTGCCAGCAGTTTAAGAGCGCCCCTTAGGAACAATGAGCAGTTCTTC. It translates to CASSLRAPLRNNEQFF.

CDR3 protein: CASSPAGGANNEQFF. For the CDR3, the DNA is TGTGCCAGCAGCCCAGCGGGGGGGGCTAATAATGAGCAGTTCTTC. The rearrangement joins TRBV7-3 to TRBJ2-1; 10 positions agree with TRBD2. The V gene end was trimmed by 5 bases and the J gene end by 7 bases; junction bases not matched to a gene: 8. The CDR3 loop spans 15 amino acids. Germline CDR1 is SGHTA and CDR2 is FQGTGA.

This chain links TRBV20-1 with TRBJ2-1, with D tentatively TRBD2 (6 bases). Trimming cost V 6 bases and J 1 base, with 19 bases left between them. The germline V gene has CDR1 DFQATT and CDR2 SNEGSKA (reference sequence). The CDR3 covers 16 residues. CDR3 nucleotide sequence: TGCAGTGCGGATCCTGGGACTGTCTTTTCCTACAATGAGCAGTTCTTC. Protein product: CSADPGTVFSYNEQFF.

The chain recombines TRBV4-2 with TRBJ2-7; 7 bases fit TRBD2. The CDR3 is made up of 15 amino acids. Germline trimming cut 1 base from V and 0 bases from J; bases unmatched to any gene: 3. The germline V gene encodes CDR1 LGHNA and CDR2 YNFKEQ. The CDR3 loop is CASSQVGGSSYEQYF. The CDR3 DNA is TGTGCCAGCAGCCAAGTGGGCGGGAGCTCCTACGAGCAGTACTTC.

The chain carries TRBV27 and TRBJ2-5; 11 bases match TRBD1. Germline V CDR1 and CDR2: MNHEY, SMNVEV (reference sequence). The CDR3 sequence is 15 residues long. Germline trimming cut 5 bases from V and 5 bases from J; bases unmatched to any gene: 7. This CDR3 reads CASSIGQGAFETQYF. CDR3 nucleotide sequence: TGTGCCAGCAGTATCGGACAGGGGGCATTTGAGACCCAGTACTTC.

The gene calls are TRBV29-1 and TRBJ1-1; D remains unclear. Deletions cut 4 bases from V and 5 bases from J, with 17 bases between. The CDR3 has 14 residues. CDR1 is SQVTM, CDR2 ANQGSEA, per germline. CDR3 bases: TGCAGCGTTGGAAGGAATTATCAGAGGACTGAAGCTTTCTTT. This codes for CSVGRNYQRTEAFF.